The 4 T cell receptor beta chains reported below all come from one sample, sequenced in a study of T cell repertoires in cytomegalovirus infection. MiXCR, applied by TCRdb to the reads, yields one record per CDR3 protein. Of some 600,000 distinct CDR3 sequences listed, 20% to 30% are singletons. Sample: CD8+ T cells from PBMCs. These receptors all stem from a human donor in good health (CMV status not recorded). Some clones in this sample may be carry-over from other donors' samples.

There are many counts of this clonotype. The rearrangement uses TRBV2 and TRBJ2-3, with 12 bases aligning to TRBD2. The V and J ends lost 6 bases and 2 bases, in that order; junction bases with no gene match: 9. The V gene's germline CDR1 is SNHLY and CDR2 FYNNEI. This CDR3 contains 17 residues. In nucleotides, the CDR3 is TGTGCCAGCAGGCCCGGACTAGCGGGGCCGATCACAGATACGCAGTATTTT. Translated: CASRPGLAGPITDTQYF.

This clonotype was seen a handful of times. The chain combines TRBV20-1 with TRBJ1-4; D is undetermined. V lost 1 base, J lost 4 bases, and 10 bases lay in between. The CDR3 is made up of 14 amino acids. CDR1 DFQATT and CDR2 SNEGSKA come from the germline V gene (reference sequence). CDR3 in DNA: TGCAGTGCTAGAGTGAGGCAGCTTAATGAAAAACTGTTTTTT. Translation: CSARVRQLNEKLFF.

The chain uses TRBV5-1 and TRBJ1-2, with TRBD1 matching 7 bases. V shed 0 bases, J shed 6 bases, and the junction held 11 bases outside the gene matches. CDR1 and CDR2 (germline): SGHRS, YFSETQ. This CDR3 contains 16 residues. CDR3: CASSLVVMGQPHGYTF. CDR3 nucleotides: TGCGCCAGCAGCTTGGTCGTTATGGGACAGCCCCATGGCTACACCTTC.

CDR3: CSVEWGTGPLETQYF. CDR3 in DNA: TGCAGCGTTGAATGGGGTACAGGGCCTTTAGAGACCCAGTACTTC. The chain uses TRBV29-1 and TRBJ2-5; a possible D gene is TRBD1 (6 bases). The V gene lost 2 bases and the J gene lost 4 bases, with 17 bases spanning the gap. CDR1 and CDR2 from the germline V gene are SQVTM and ANQGSEA. The CDR3 contains 15 residues.